This T cell receptor (beta chain) appears in the sequencing data of a study of blood T cells in healthy people across ages. The V gene's germline CDR1 is LNHDA and CDR2 SQIVND (reference sequence). The CDR3 covers 16 residues. Trimming stripped 6 bases from V and 12 bases from J, with 30 bases between. A second PCR, run for about 7 to 11 cycles, used a sample-barcoded 5' primer plus a J-beta primer mix. TCRdb redid the calling of the 5' RACE reads with MiXCR, one entry per CDR3 protein. Among around 870,000 distinct CDR3 sequences listed, around 28% were seen once. V and J are TRBV19 and TRBJ2-7; D may match TRBD1 or TRBD2 (7 bases each). This TCR was sampled from a woman older than 75 in good health. Sequencing was done on a sample of blood. The CDR3 protein is CASSLQGGAHRETRYF. The CDR3 coding sequence is TGTGCCAGTAGCCTCCAGGGGGGGGCACACAGAGAGACCCGGTACTTC.